This T cell receptor (beta chain) was found in a study of OX40 agonist ivuxolimab in advanced cancers. In germline, CDR1 is LGHNA, CDR2 YNFKEQ. V lost 1 base, J lost 4 bases, and 11 bases lay in between. The CDR3 has 14 amino acids. The assay was immunoSEQ multiplex PCR, and TCRdb's table has in-frame clones only and misses some. The data show about 42,000 clones, 65% to 90% seen once. The input for sequencing was CD4+ or CD8+ T cells sorted from blood, taken in a trial of the OX40 agonist ivuxolimab. The chain links TRBV4-2 to TRBJ2-7, with D possibly matching TRBD2 (5 bases). The source of this sequence is an adult with an advanced solid tumor such as melanoma, head and neck, liver or kidney cancer. As DNA, the CDR3 is TGTGCCAGCAGCCAAGGATCTAGCAGGTACGAGCAGTACTTC. Translating it yields CASSQGSSRYEQYF.